A selection of T cell receptor beta chains follows, all from one sample in a study of blood T cell repertoires in COVID-19. Sequencing used immunoSEQ multiplex PCR; TCRdb keeps in-frame clones, though not all of them. This table has 300,000 to 400,000 clones, 65% to 90% appearing once. Sequenced: PBMCs or T cells enriched from blood (not recorded which). The origin of the receptors is a woman in her 40s with acute COVID-19. The CDR3 runs from the conserved cysteine through the conserved F or W. D genes are given only for firm matches.

V	D	J	DNA	CDR3
TRBV4-2	TRBD1	TRBJ1-4	TGTGCCAGCAGCCAAGGGGGGGCGGGGACAGGGTCTGAAAAACTGTTTTTT	CASSQGGAGTGSEKLFF
TRBV18	NA	TRBJ2-1	TGTGCCAGCTCACCACGGTGGGGAGACAATGAGCAGTTCTTC	CASSPRWGDNEQFF
TRBV29-1	NA	TRBJ2-6	TGCAGCGTTGAAGATTCTACAGGGTATATCGGGGCCAACGTCCTGACTTTC	CSVEDSTGYIGANVLTF
TRBV20-1	NA	TRBJ2-5	TGCAGTGCTAGTTCGGAGACCCAGTACTTC	CSASSETQYF
TRBV10-3	TRBD1	TRBJ1-2	TGTGCCATCAGTCCCGGGACAGGGGGCCGGATGGAGTTC	CAISPGTGGRMEF
TRBV20-1	NA	TRBJ2-7	TGCAGTGCTAGTCTCCCCTCGGGGGTCGAGCAGTACTTC	CSASLPSGVEQYF
TRBV5-4	TRBD1	TRBJ2-1	TGTGCCAGCAGCTATGACAGGGGGAACTACAATGAGCAGTTCTTC	CASSYDRGNYNEQFF
TRBV4-2	TRBD2	TRBJ2-3	TGTGCCAGCAGCCTAGGACTAGCCGGGGAGATCCATACGCAGTATTTT	CASSLGLAGEIHTQYF
TRBV4-2	NA	TRBJ1-2	TGTGCCAGCAGCCAAGATCGTGGAGGCCCCTATGGCTACACCTTC	CASSQDRGGPYGYTF
TRBV4-3	NA	TRBJ2-2	TGCGCCAGCAGCCAAGAAGGAGGGGGGGGGAACACCGGGGAGCTGTTTTTT	CASSQEGGGGNTGELFF